This T cell receptor beta chain came from a study of CD8+CD57+ T cells in acquired aplastic anemia. Study information: DNA recovered from sorted CD4+ and CD8+ cells had a mean of about 3 ug. Roughly 10.8 million reads were obtained on average for healthy donor CD4+ cells. The study's findings and limits: A set of twenty-nine CD8+ CDR3 sequences was shared between patients and controls, and these sequences appeared highly expressed in patients. Between the patient and control groups, CD8+ Simpson's diversity did not differ significantly.

The germline V gene has CDR1 SGHNT and CDR2 YYREEE (reference sequence). Trimming removed 4 bases from V and 4 bases from J, with 12 bases in between. CDR3 size: 13 residues. TCR beta VDJ and CDR3 profiles were obtained from a genomic DNA template. TCRdb fed the reads into MiXCR, producing one record per CDR3 protein. The table includes about 81,000 distinct CDR3 sequences, approximately 46% detected once. To note about this clonotype: The target antigen is unknown.

This clonotype originated in a human donor in good health, serving as a control. Sequencing was done on a sample of sorted CD4+, CD8+, or CD8+CD57+ T cells (not recorded which) from PBMCs. This chain joins TRBV5-4 and TRBJ2-7; D unclear. As DNA, the CDR3 is TGTGCCAGCAGCGGCCAAAATGTTTACGAGCAGTACTTC. Translating gives CASSGQNVYEQYF.